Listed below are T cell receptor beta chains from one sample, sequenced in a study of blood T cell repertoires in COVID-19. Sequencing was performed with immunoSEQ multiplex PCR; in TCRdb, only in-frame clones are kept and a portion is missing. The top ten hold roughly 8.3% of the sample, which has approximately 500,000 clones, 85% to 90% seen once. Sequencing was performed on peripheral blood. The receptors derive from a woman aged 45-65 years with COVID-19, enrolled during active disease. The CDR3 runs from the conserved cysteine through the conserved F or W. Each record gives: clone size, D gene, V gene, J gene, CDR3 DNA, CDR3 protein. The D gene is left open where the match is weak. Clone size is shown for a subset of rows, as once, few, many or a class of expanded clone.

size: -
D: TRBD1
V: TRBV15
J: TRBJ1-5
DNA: TGTGCCACCAGCAGAGATTGGGGACAGGGGCTAGGGAGCAATCAGCCCCAGCATTTT
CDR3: CATSRDWGQGLGSNQPQHF

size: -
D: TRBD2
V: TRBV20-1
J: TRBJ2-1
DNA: TGCAGTGCTAGTTCTAGCGGGCTCTACAATGAGCAGTTCTTC
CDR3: CSASSSGLYNEQFF

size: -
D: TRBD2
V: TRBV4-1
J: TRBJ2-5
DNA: TGCGCCAGCAGCCAAGACAGGGCGGCGGGGGTCATACAAGAGACCCAGTACTTC
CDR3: CASSQDRAAGVIQETQYF

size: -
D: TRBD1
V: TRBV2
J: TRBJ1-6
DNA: TGTGCCAGCAGGGTCGTACGGGGACAGGGCTCACCCCTCCACTTT
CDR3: CASRVVRGQGSPLHF

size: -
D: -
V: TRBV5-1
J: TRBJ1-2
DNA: TGCGCCAGCAGCTTGGGGCAGGGAAGGGATGGCTACACCTTC
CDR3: CASSLGQGRDGYTF

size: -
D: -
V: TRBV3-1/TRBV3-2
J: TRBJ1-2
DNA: TGTGCCAGCAGCCAAGATTACAGGGACGGCTACACCTTC
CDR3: CASSQDYRDGYTF

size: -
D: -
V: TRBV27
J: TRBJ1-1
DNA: TGTGCCAGCAGTTTACTACCGGGGAAGGGAAACACTGAAGCTTTCTTT
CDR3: CASSLLPGKGNTEAFF

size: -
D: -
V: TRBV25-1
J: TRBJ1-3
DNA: TGTGCCAGCAGCCACCCCGGGACTGGCTCTGGAAACACCATATATTTT
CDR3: CASSHPGTGSGNTIYF

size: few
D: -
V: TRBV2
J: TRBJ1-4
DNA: TGTGCCAGCACCATAGCAAGCGGGACGGACAAAAAACTGTTTTTT
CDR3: CASTIASGTDKKLFF

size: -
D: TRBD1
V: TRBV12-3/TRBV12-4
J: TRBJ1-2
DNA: TGTGCCAGCACCTTGGGGACAGGGGGTGGCTACACCTTC
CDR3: CASTLGTGGGYTF

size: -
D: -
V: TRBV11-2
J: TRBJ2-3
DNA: TGTGCCAGCAGCCTTCGGACAGTAGGAACAGATACGCAGTATTTT
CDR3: CASSLRTVGTDTQYF

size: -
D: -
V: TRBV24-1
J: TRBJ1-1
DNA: TGTGCCACCAGTGATTCAGAGAACACTGAAGCTTTCTTT
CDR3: CATSDSENTEAFF

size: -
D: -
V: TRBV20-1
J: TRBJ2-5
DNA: TGCAGTGCTTGGACAGAAGAGACCCAGTACTTC
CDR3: CSAWTEETQYF

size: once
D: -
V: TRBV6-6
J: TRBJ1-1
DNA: TGTGCCAGCGTGGGACTCAACACTGAAGCTTTCTTT
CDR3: CASVGLNTEAFF

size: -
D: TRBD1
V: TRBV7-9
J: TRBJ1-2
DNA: TGTGCCAGCAGCTTAGGTCTCGGGACAGGGAGTTATGGCTACACCTTC
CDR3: CASSLGLGTGSYGYTF

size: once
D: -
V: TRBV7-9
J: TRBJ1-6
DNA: TGTGCCAGCAGCTTCCAGGGCTCCTATAATTCACCCCTCCACTTT
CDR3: CASSFQGSYNSPLHF

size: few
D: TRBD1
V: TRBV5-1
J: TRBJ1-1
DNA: TGCGCCAGCAGCTTCTGGACAGGAACTGAAGCTTTCTTT
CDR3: CASSFWTGTEAFF

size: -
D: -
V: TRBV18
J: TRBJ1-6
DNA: TGTGCCAGCTCCCTCCGAGGCGGGGAGAATTCACCCCTCCACTTT
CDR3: CASSLRGGENSPLHF

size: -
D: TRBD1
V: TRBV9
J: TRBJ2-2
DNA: TGTGCCAGCAGTTCTCGACAGGGGGGAATTAACACCGGGGAGCTGTTTTTT
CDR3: CASSSRQGGINTGELFF

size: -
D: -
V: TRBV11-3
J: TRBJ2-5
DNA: TGTGCCAGCAGCTTACCGGGGAACCAAGAGACCCAGTACTTC
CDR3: CASSLPGNQETQYF

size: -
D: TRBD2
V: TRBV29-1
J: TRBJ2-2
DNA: TGCAGCGCCGTTCGGGGAGGGACCGGGGAGCTGTTTTTT
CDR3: CSAVRGGTGELFF

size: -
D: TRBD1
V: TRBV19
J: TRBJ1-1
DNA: TGTGCCAGTAGTTTCCTTCCGGGACAGACGATGAACACTGAAGCTTTCTTT
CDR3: CASSFLPGQTMNTEAFF

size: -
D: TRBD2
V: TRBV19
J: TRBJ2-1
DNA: TGTGCCAGTAGCCCTAGCGGGGGGGCCTTTAATGAGCAGTTCTTC
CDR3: CASSPSGGAFNEQFF

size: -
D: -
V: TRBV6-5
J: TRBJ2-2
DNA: TGTGCCAGCAGTTCAGGGATAGCCGGGGAGCTGTTTTTT
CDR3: CASSSGIAGELFF

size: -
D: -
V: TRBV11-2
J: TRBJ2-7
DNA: TGTGCCAGCAGCCCGAGCCTGAAGCTGTACTTC
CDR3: CASSPSLKLYF

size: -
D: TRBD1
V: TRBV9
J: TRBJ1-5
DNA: TGTGCCAGCAGCAGAACAGGGGACTCAAATCAGCCCCAGCATTTT
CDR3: CASSRTGDSNQPQHF

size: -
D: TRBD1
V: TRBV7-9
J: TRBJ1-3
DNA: TGTGCCAGCAGCCCACTGACAGGGGCAAACACCATATATTTT
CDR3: CASSPLTGANTIYF

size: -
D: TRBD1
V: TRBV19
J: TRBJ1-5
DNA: TGTGCCAGTAGTACCCCAGACAGGGGGCTCCAGCCCCAGCATTTT
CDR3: CASSTPDRGLQPQHF

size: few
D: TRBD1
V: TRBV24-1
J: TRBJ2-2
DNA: TGTGCCACCAGTGAGCCCCGGGACAGGGGAGACGGGGAGCTGTTTTTT
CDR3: CATSEPRDRGDGELFF

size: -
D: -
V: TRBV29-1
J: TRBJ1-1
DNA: TGCAGCGTTGCGCAGGGTACGAACACTGAAGCTTTCTTT
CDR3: CSVAQGTNTEAFF

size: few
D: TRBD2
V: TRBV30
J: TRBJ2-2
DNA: TGTGCCTGGAGGCACTCGGGGGGGTGGACCGGGGAGCTGTTTTTT
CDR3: CAWRHSGGWTGELFF

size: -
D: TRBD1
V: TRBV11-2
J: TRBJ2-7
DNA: TGTGCCAGCAGCGCCCGACAGGGAAGCTCCTACGAGCAGTACTTC
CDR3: CASSARQGSSYEQYF

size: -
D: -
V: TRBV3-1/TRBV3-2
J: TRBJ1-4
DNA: TGTGCCAGCAGCCAGTTTACGAGACAGGCAGGAGAAAAACTGTTTTTT
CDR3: CASSQFTRQAGEKLFF

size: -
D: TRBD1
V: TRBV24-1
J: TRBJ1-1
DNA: TGTGCCACCGGACAGGGGGCTGAAGCTTTCTTT
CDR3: CATGQGAEAFF

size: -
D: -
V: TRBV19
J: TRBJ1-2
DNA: TGTGCCAGTAGTATGAAGCCAGGGGCCTTCAAGACTAACTATGGCTACACCTTC
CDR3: CASSMKPGAFKTNYGYTF

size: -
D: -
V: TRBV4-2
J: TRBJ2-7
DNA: TGTGCCAGCAGCCAAAATACAGGGAAAGGAGCCTACGGGCAGTACTTC
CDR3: CASSQNTGKGAYGQYF

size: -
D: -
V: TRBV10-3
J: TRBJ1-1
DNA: TGTGCCATCAGTGCCCAGGGGAGCGGCACTGAAGCTTTCTTT
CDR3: CAISAQGSGTEAFF

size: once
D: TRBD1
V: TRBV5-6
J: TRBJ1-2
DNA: TGTGCCAGCAGCTCTTATACCCTTAACCGGGACAGGGATGGCTACACCTTC
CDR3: CASSSYTLNRDRDGYTF

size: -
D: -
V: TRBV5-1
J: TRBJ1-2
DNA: TGCGCCAGCAGCTTGGGTATAGAAGGCTACACCTTC
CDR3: CASSLGIEGYTF

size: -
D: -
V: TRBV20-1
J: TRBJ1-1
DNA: TGCAGTGCTCCCTCAAGGGGCGTAGCTTTCTTT
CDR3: CSAPSRGVAFF

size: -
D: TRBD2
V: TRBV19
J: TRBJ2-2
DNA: TGTGCCAGTAGTATACCTGCGGGGGGTCACCGGGAGCTGTTTTTT
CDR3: CASSIPAGGHRELFF

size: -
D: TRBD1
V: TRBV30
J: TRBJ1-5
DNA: TGTGCCTGGAGTGTAAGGAAGGGGACAGGCTCCAATCAGCCCCAGCATTTT
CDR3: CAWSVRKGTGSNQPQHF

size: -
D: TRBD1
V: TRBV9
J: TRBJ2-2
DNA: TGTGCCAGCAGCGGGCCCCTCACAGGGGGCGCGGGCGGGGAGCTGTTTTTT
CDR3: CASSGPLTGGAGGELFF

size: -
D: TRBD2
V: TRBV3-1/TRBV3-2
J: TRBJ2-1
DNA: TGTGCCAGCAGCCAAGGTGAGGGCGGGGGTCGCGATGAGCAGTTCTTC
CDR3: CASSQGEGGGRDEQFF

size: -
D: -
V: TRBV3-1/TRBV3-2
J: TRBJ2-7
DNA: TGTGCCAGCAGCCAGGCCCATTCACAGGGATACGAGCAGTACTTC
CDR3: CASSQAHSQGYEQYF

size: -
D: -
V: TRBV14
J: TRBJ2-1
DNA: TGTGCCAGCAGCCAAGATGCGGGGTACAATGAGCAGTTCTTC
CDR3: CASSQDAGYNEQFF

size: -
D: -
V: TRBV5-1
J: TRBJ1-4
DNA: TGCGCCAGCAGCACCTCCGGGGGGACTGGGACGGAAAAACTGTTTTTT
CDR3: CASSTSGGTGTEKLFF